One sample yielded the 14 T cell receptor beta chains listed below, sequenced in a study of T cells expressing NK-cell markers. For each CDR3 protein, TCRdb gives one entry from its re-call of the 5' RACE reads, without DNA. This sample's table has 500,000 or so distinct CDR3 sequences. Input material: blood T cells: a sorted CD56 or NKG2C T cell subset, CD4+ or CD8+ T cells, or bulk PBMC T cells (not recorded which). These TCRs come from a young man in good health.

V and J are TRBV27 and TRBJ2-6; TCRdb proposes TRBD1, but this gene call is untestable without DNA. This CDR3 has 17 residues. Germline V gives CDR1 MNHEY, CDR2 SMNVEV (reference sequence). CDR3 sequence: CASRPGQGASGANVLTF.

The chain joins TRBV14 to TRBJ2-1; TCRdb outputs TRBD2, but without DNA this stays unchecked. This CDR3 is built from 15 residues. Germline V gives CDR1 SGHDN, CDR2 FVKESK. CDR3 residues: CASTWGTSSYNEQFF.

V gene TRBV5-1 combines with J gene TRBJ2-2; lacking DNA, the TRBD2 call made by TCRdb goes unchecked. Germline CDR1 SGHRS, CDR2 YFSETQ. The CDR3 consists of 16 residues. The CDR3 loop is CASSLNERGSGGELFF.

The J gene is TRBJ2-5, the V gene TRBV25-1. The CDR3 consists of 14 residues. Germline V gene data show CDR1 as MGHDK and CDR2 as SYGVNS. The CDR3: CASSENRDQETQYF.

The V call is TRBV5-1, the J call TRBJ2-1; the TRBD2 assignment by TCRdb is unverifiable without DNA. The length of the CDR3 is 18 residues. Germline values: CDR1 SGHRS, CDR2 YFSETQ. CDR3 amino acids: CASSFKGSSSGRWDEQFF. The complete variable domain, with remaining parts taken from reference TRBV5-1 and TRBJ2-1, reads KAGVTQTPRYLIKTRGQQVTLSCSPISGHRSVSWYQQTPGQGLQFLFEYFSETQRNKGNFPGRFSGRQFSNSRSEMNVSTLELGDSALYLCASSFKGSSSGRWDEQFFGPGTRLTVL.

This rearrangement joins TRBV4-1 to TRBJ2-1; with no DNA, the TCRdb D assignment of TRBD2 cannot be verified. Germline V gene data show CDR1 as MGHRA and CDR2 as YSYEKL. This CDR3 comprises 16 residues. CDR3 sequence reads: CASSQVLLAGADEQFF.

The rearrangement joins TRBV12-3 or TRBV12-4 to TRBJ1-2; TCRdb calls TRBD1, which cannot be checked without DNA. The CDR3 extends over 12 amino acids. The CDR3 protein is CASTRDTSRSTF.

The chain employs TRBV7-2 and TRBJ2-7; TCRdb names TRBD1, which stays unverified in the absence of DNA. Germline V gives CDR1 SGHTA, CDR2 FQGNSA. There are 17 residues in the CDR3. CDR3 sequence reads: CASSLRSGGGSSYEQYF.

The chain employs TRBV7-9 and TRBJ2-2; TCRdb picks TRBD2, but there is no DNA to check that call. CDR1 and CDR2 (germline): SEHNR, FQNEAQ (reference sequence). This CDR3 comprises 16 residues. CDR3 sequence: CASSPTSGEGAGELFF.

This chain connects TRBV7-2 to TRBJ2-1. CDR1 SGHTA and CDR2 FQGNSA come from the germline V gene. The CDR3 spans 15 residues. The CDR3 here is CASSPLGWVYNEQFF.

The chain links TRBV29-1 to TRBJ2-4. The CDR3 spans 11 residues. Germline V gives CDR1 SQVTM, CDR2 ANQGSEA. The CDR3 protein is CSGEVMGLQYF. The full variable domain, its missing parts supplied by reference TRBV29-1 and TRBJ2-4, is SAVISQKPSRDICQRGTSLTIQCQVDSQVTMMFWYRQQPGQSLTLIATANQGSEATYESGFVIDKFPISRPNLTFSTLTVSNMSPEDSSIYLCSGEVMGLQYFGAGTRLSVL.

The chain couples TRBV20-1 to TRBJ2-7; lacking DNA, the TRBD2 call made by TCRdb goes unchecked. This CDR3 comprises 15 residues. The germline V gene encodes CDR1 DFQATT and CDR2 SNEGSKA (reference sequence). The chain's CDR3 is CSASDRALTLSEQYF.

The rearrangement joins TRBV7-8 to TRBJ2-6; TCRdb picks TRBD2, but there is no DNA to check that call. Germline V gives CDR1 SGHVS, CDR2 FQNEAQ. The CDR3 runs to 19 residues. Here the CDR3 reads CASSLERIAGVSGANVLTF.

This sequence joins TRBV9 and TRBJ2-3. Per germline, CDR1 SGDLS and CDR2 YYNGEE. There are 13 residues in the CDR3. The CDR3 sequence: CASSEQALNTQYF.